A selection of T cell receptor beta chains follows, all from one sample in a study of T cell responses to AZD1222 COVID-19 vaccine. Clones were read by immunoSEQ multiplex PCR, and TCRdb kept only the in-frame ones, dropping some. This table has under 200,000 clones, roughly nine tenths appearing once. Source: peripheral blood, taken 28 days after the second dose of the MenACWY control vaccine. The receptors shown here come from an adult who received the MenACWY meningococcal vaccine as a control. Both conserved end residues are part of each CDR3. A D gene is named only where the DNA matches it firmly. Where a row states a size, it is once, few, many or the class of an expanded clone; other rows omit it.

J,size,D,V,CDR3,DNA
TRBJ2-7,.,.,TRBV7-9,CASSPAPQREQYF,TGTGCCAGCAGCCCCGCCCCACAGCGAGAGCAGTACTTC
TRBJ2-7,.,TRBD2,TRBV5-5,CASSPDARGTLWYF,TGTGCCAGCAGCCCCGACGCGCGGGGGACTCTTTGGTACTTC
TRBJ2-1,.,.,TRBV24-1,CATSDPRLPSSYNEQFF,TGTGCCACCAGTGATCCCCGACTACCGAGCTCCTACAATGAGCAGTTCTTC
TRBJ2-3,.,.,TRBV28,CASSLVGVRQYF,TGTGCCAGCAGTTTAGTCGGGGTACGGCAGTATTTT
TRBJ2-1,.,.,TRBV7-8,CASSHHTRVSYNEQFF,TGTGCCAGCAGCCACCACACAAGGGTGTCCTACAATGAGCAGTTCTTC
TRBJ2-7,few,TRBD2,TRBV19,CASSKGLAYEQYF,TGTGCCAGTAGTAAGGGACTAGCCTACGAGCAGTACTTC
TRBJ2-2,.,TRBD2,TRBV4-3,CASRPLAAHGELFF,TGCGCCAGCAGACCACTAGCGGCACACGGGGAGCTGTTTTTT
TRBJ1-1,.,.,TRBV16,CASIQLLPEAFF,TGTGCCAGCATTCAGTTATTGCCTGAAGCTTTCTTT
TRBJ2-3,.,.,TRBV30,CAWSVGGPSTDTQYF,TGTGCCTGGAGTGTAGGGGGGCCTAGCACAGATACGCAGTATTTT
TRBJ1-6,.,TRBD1,TRBV19,CASTDRGANSPLHF,TGTGCCAGTACGGACAGGGGAGCCAATTCACCCCTCCACTTT
TRBJ2-5,.,.,TRBV15,CATSRDPGRGTQYF,TGTGCCACCAGCAGAGATCCGGGGCGGGGGACCCAGTACTTC
TRBJ1-1,.,.,TRBV24-1,CATSDSGTKAFF,TGTGCCACCAGTGATTCCGGGACCAAAGCTTTCTTT
TRBJ2-2,.,.,TRBV7-2,CASSSHHGSGTLNTGELFF,TGTGCCAGCAGCTCCCACCACGGCTCCGGGACACTAAACACCGGGGAGCTGTTTTTT
TRBJ1-3,.,.,TRBV6-5,CASTRARLGNTIYF,TGTGCCAGCACGAGAGCACGTCTCGGAAACACCATATATTTT
TRBJ1-1,.,.,TRBV10-3,CAIRMTENTEAFF,TGTGCCATCAGGATGACGGAGAACACTGAAGCTTTCTTT
TRBJ2-7,.,.,TRBV9,CASSVGLQAYEQYF,TGTGCCAGCAGCGTAGGGCTACAGGCCTACGAGCAGTACTTC
TRBJ2-5,.,.,TRBV7-3,CASSLGAALETQYF,TGTGCCAGCAGCTTAGGGGCAGCCCTAGAGACCCAGTACTTC